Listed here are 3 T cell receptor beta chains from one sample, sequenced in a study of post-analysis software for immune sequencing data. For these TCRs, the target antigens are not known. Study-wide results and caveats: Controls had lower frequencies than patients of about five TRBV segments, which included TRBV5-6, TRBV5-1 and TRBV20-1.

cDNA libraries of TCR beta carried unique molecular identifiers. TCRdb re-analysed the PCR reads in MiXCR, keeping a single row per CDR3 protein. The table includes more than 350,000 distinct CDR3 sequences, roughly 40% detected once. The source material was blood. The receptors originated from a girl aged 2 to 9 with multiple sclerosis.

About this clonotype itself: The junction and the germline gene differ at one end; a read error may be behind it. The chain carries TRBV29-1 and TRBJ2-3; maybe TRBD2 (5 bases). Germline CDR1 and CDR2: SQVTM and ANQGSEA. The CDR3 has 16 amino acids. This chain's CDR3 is CSASRGRELDTDTQYF. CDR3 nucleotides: TGCAGCGCTTCTCGCGGGCGCGAGCTAGACACAGACACGCAGTATTTT.

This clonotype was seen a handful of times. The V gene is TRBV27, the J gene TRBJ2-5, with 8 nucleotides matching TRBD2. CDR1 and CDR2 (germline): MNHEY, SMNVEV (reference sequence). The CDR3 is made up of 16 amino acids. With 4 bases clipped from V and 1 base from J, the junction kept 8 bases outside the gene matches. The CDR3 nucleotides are TGTGCCAGCAGTTCCGTTGGCGGGGGGACCCAAGAGACCCAGTACTTC. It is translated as CASSSVGGGTQETQYF.

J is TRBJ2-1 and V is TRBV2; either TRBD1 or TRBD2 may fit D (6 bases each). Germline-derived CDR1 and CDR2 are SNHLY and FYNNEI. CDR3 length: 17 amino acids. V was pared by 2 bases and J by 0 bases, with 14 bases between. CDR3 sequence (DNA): TGTGCCAGCAGTGAATTCGGGGGCCTTAGCTCCTACAATGAGCAGTTCTTC. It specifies CASSEFGGLSSYNEQFF.